This T cell receptor beta chain was sequenced during a study of T cells after yellow fever vaccination. On the study more broadly: Preparation of fractions with low cell numbers was performed using SMART-Seq v4 Ultra Low Input.

Germline-derived CDR1 and CDR2 are SGHTA and FQGNSA. The CDR3 consists of 15 residues. V dropped 5 bases and J dropped 0 bases, with 11 bases sitting between them. 5'RACE template switching generated TCR cDNA, adding a universal primer site and UMIs. TCRdb itself ran the 5' RACE reads through MiXCR, one entry per CDR3 protein. Among about 180,000 distinct CDR3 sequences listed, approximately 6.2% were seen once. This clonotype was counted ten times or more. Its antigen is still unknown. Study-level findings and limits: Subsequent booster samples again held most clones from primary vaccination (roughly 96% CD4, over 80% CD8). Abundant clonotypes (contaminants from the bulk population) could be present in FACS-sorted repertoires.

The chain combines TRBV7-2 with TRBJ2-1; the D is unclear. The specimen was CD4+ T cells sorted from PBMCs, collected on the day of the first yellow fever vaccination. This receptor was taken from a man younger than 35 who received the YFV17D yellow fever vaccine. The CDR3 loop reads CASSPPGRSYNEQFF. In DNA form, the CDR3 reads TGTGCCAGCAGCCCCCCGGGTCGCTCCTACAATGAGCAGTTCTTC.